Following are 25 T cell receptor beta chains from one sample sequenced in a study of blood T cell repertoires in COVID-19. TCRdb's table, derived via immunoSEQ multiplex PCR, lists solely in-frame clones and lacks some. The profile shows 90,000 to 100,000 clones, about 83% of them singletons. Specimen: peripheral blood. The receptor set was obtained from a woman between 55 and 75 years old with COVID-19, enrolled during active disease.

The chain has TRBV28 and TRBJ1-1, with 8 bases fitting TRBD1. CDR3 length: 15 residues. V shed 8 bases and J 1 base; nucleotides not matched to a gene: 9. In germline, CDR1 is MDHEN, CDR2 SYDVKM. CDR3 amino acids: CASWPQGARNTEAFF. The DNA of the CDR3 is TGTGCCAGCTGGCCCCAGGGGGCGCGGAACACTGAAGCTTTCTTT.

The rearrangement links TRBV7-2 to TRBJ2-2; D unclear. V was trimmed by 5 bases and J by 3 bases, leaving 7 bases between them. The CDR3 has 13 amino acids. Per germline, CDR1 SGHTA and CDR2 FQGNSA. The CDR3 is CASSLTYTGELFF. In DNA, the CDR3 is TGTGCCAGCAGCCTAACTTACACCGGGGAGCTGTTTTTT.

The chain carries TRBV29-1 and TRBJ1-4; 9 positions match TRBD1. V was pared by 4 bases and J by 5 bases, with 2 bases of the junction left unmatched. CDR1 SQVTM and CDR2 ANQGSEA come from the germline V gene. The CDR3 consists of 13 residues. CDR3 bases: TGCAGCGTTGGAGGACAGGGGAATGAAAAACTGTTTTTT. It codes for CSVGGQGNEKLFF.

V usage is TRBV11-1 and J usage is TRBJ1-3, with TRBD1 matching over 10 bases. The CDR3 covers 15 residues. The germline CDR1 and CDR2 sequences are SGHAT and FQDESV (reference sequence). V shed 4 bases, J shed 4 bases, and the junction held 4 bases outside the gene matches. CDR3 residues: CASSSTGGRGNTIYF. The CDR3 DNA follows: TGTGCCAGCAGCTCGACAGGGGGCAGGGGAAACACCATATATTTT.

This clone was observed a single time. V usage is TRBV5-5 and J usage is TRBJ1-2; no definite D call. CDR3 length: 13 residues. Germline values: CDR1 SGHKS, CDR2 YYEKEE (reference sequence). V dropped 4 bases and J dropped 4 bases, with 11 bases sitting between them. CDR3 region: CASSLDTVYGYTF. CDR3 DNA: TGTGCCAGCAGCCTTGACACGGTCTATGGCTACACCTTC.

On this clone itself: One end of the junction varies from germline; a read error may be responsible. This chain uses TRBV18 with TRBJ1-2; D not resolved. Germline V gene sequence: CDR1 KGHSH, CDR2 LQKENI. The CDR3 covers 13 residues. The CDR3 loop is CASSPGDYYDYTF. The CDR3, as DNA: TGTGCCAGCTCACCGGGCGACTACTATGACTACACCTTC.

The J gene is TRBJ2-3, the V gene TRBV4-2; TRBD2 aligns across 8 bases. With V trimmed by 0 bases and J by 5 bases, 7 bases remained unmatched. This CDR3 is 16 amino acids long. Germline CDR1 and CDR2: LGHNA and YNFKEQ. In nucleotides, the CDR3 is TGTGCCAGCAGCCAAGAGTTCCGGGGGGGGCAAGATACGCAGTATTTT. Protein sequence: CASSQEFRGGQDTQYF.

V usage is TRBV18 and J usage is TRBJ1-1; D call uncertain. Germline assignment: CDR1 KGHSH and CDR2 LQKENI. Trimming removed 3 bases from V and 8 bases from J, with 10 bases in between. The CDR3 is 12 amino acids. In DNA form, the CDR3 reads TGTGCCAGCTCACCCGGGGTGAGGGAAGCTTTCTTT. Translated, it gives CASSPGVREAFF.

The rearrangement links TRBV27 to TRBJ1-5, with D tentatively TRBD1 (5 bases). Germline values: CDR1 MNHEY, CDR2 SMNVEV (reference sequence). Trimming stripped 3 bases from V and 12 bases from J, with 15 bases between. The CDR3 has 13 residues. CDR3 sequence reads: CASSLIRQRGQHF. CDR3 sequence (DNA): TGTGCCAGCAGTTTGATTAGACAGCGGGGCCAGCATTTT.

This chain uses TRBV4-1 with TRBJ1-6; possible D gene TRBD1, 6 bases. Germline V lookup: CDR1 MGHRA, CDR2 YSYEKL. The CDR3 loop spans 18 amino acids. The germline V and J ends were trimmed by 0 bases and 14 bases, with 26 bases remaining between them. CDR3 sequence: CASSQEVPSGERFKALHF. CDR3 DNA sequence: TGCGCCAGCAGCCAAGAAGTGCCTTCAGGGGAGAGGTTCAAGGCCCTCCACTTT.

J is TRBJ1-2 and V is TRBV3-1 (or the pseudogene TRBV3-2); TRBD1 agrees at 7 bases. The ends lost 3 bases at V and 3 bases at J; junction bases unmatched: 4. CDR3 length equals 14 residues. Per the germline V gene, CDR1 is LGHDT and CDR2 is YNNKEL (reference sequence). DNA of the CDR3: TGTGCCAGCAGCCATGGGGACAGAGACTATGGCTACACCTTC. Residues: CASSHGDRDYGYTF.

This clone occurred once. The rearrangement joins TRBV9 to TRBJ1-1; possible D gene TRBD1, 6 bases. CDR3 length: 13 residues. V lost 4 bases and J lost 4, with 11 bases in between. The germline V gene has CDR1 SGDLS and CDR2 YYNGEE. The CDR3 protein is CASSIAQGTEAFF. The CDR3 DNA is TGTGCCAGCAGCATCGCACAGGGCACTGAAGCTTTCTTT.

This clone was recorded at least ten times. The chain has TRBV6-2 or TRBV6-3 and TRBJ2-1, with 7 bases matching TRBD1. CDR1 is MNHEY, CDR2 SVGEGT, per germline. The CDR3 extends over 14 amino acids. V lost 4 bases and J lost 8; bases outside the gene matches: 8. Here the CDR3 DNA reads TGTGCCAGCAGTTCCTTCAGGGGGTTCTATGAGCAGTTCTTC. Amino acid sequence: CASSSFRGFYEQFF.

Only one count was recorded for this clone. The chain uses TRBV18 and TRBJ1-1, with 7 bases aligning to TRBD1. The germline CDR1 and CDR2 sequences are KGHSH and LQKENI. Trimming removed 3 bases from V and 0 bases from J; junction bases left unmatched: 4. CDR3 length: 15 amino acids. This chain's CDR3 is CASSPTGQMNTEAFF. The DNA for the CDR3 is TGTGCCAGCTCACCGACAGGGCAAATGAACACTGAAGCTTTCTTT.

Written as DNA, the CDR3 is TGTGCCAGCAGTTACCTGCGTGTGCTGGAGCTGTTTTTT. It yields the protein CASSYLRVLELFF. This chain links TRBV6-2 or TRBV6-3 with TRBJ2-2; no clear D. This CDR3 is built from 13 residues. Germline V gives CDR1 MNHEY, CDR2 SVGEGT. V was pared by 2 bases and J by 10 bases, with 11 bases between.

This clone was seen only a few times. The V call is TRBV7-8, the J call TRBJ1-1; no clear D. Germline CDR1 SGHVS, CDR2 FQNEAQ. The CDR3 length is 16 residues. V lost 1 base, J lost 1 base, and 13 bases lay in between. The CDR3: CASSLVEVTKNTEAFF. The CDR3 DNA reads TGTGCCAGCAGCTTAGTTGAGGTCACGAAGAACACTGAAGCTTTCTTT.

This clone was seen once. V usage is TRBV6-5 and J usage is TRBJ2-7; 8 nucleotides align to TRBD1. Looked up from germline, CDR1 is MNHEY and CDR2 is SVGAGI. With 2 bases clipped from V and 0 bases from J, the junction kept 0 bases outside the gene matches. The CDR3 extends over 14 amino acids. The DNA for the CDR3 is TGTGCCAGCAGTTACGGACAGGGCTCCTACGAGCAGTACTTC. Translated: CASSYGQGSYEQYF.

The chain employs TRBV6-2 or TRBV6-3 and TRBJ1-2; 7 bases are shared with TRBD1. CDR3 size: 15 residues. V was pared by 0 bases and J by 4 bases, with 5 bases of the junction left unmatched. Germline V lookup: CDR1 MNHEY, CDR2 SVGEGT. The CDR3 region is CASSYSSTGSYGYTF. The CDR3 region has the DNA TGTGCCAGCAGTTACTCCTCGACAGGGAGCTATGGCTACACCTTC.

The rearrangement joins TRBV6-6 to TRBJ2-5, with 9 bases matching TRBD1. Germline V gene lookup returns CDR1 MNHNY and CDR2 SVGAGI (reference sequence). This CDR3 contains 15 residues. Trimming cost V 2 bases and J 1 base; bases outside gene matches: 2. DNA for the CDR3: TGTGCCAGCAGTTACCCGGACAGGGGCCAAGAGACCCAGTACTTC. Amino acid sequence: CASSYPDRGQETQYF.

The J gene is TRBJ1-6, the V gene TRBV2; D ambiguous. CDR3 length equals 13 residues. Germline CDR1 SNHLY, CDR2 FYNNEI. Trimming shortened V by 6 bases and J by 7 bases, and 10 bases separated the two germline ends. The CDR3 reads CASRKPLNSPLHF. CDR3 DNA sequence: TGTGCCAGCAGGAAGCCCTTAAATTCACCCCTCCACTTT.

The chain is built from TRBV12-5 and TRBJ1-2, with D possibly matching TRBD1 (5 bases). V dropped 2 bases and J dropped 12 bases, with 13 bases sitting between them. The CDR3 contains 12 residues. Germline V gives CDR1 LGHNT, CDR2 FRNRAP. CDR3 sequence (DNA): TGTGCTAGTGGTTTGACCGGGGGAGTCCACACCTTC. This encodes CASGLTGGVHTF. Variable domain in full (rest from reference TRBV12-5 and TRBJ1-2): DARVTQTPRHKVTEMGQEVTMRCQPILGHNTVFWYRQTMMQGLELLAYFRNRAPLDDSGMPKDRFSAEMPDATLATLKIQPSEPRDSAVYFCASGLTGGVHTFGSGTRLTVV.

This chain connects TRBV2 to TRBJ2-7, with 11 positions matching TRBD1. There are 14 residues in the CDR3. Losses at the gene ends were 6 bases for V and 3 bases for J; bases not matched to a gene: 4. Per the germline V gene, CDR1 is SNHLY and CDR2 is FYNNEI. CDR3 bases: TGTGCCAGCAGAAGGACAGGGGGCGTCTACGAGCAGTACTTC. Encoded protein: CASRRTGGVYEQYF.

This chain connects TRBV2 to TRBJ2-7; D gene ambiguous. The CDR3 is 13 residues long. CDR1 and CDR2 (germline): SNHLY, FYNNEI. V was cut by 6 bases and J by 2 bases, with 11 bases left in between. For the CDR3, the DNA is TGTGCCAGCAGGCCCGACACAGCCTACGAGCAGTACTTC. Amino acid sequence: CASRPDTAYEQYF.

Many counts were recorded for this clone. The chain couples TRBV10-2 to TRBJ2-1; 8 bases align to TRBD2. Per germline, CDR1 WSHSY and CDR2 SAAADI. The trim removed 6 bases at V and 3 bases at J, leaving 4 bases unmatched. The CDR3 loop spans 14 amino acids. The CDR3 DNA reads TGCGCCAGCAGGGAGGGACTAGTCTACAATGAGCAGTTCTTC. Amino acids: CASREGLVYNEQFF.

CDR3 in amino acids: CASSPTGLEKTQYF. In DNA form, the CDR3 reads TGTGCCAGTAGTCCCACAGGGTTGGAAAAGACCCAGTACTTC. The genes are TRBV19 and TRBJ2-5, with D possibly TRBD1 on 6 matching bases. Germline-derived CDR1 and CDR2 are LNHDA and SQIVND (reference sequence). V dropped 5 bases and J dropped 6 bases, with 16 bases sitting between them. This CDR3 is 14 amino acids long.